Given below is one TCR beta chain in context. Sequencing was performed with immunoSEQ multiplex PCR; in TCRdb, only in-frame clones are kept and a portion is missing. The sample consists of 360,000 or so clones, approximately 90% of them appearing once. The data originate from a study of Ad26.COV2.S vaccination and SARS-CoV-2 variants. The treatment was: approximately 18 received Ad26.COV2.S at low or high dose, single or two shots; about 5 received placebo; per-sample allocation not given. Sampling occurred on day 63 after the first vaccine or placebo injection. A Boston adult aged 18-55 years was the donor. The CDR3 runs 15 residues. Germline-derived CDR1 and CDR2 are LGHDT and YNNKEL (reference sequence). V was trimmed by 1 base and J by 1 base, leaving 11 bases between them.

The source material was peripheral blood, sampled in a trial of Ad26.COV2.S vaccine versus placebo. This chain connects TRBV3-1 (or the pseudogene TRBV3-2) to TRBJ2-7, with a tentative D call TRBD1 (5 bases). The source is a person between 18 and 65 years old who received the Ad26.COV2.S COVID-19 vaccine or a placebo. CDR3: CASSQAGSPSYEQYF. The CDR3 nucleotides are TGTGCCAGCAGCCAAGCAGGGTCCCCTTCCTACGAGCAGTACTTC.